The 14 T cell receptor beta chains listed next were all sequenced from one sample in a study of cytomegalovirus exposure and HLA in healthy donors. Amplification used 60 Vbeta primers and 13 Jbeta primers. Clones were sequenced by immunoSEQ multiplex PCR, and TCRdb holds only the in-frame ones, with some missing. The sample comprises 100,000 to 150,000 clones, about 80% of which are singletons, and 5% to 6% rests with the top ten. The sequenced sample was PBMCs. The receptors come from a young man in good health and CMV-seronegative.

V usage is TRBV6-5 and J usage is TRBJ1-2; D gene uncertain. Trimming removed 0 bases at V and 6 bases at J, with 14 bases between. Germline lookup yields CDR1 MNHEY and CDR2 SVGAGI. There are 15 residues in the CDR3. The CDR3, as DNA: TGTGCCAGCAGTTACTCGAGGGCTCGGTTGGATGGCTACACCTTC. Encoded protein: CASSYSRARLDGYTF.

V gene TRBV14 combines with J gene TRBJ2-1; TRBD1 matches at 11 bases. The CDR3 spans 16 residues. The J segment lost 8 bases and the V segment lost 4 bases, leaving 10 bases of the junction unmatched. The germline V gene encodes CDR1 SGHDN and CDR2 FVKESK. The CDR3 nucleotides read TGTGCCAGCAGCCCTCACGGGACAGGGGGTGATGATGAGCAGTTCTTC. Protein: CASSPHGTGGDDEQFF.

The chain employs TRBV28 and TRBJ1-5; 7 bases are shared with TRBD1. Trimming removed 8 bases from V and 5 bases from J; junction bases left unmatched: 12. Germline V CDR1 and CDR2: MDHEN, SYDVKM. This CDR3 spans 15 amino acids. CDR3 sequence: CASDEPDREYQPQHF. CDR3 DNA: TGTGCCAGCGATGAACCTGACAGGGAATATCAGCCCCAGCATTTT. Based on the CDR3 plus reference TRBV28 and TRBJ1-5, the full variable domain is DVKVTQSSRYLVKRTGEKVFLECVQDMDHENMFWYRQDPGLGLRLIYFSYDVKMKEKGDIPEGYSVSREKKERFSLILESASTNQTSMYLCASDEPDREYQPQHFGDGTRLSIL.

This chain uses TRBV19 with TRBJ2-5, with D maybe TRBD2 (6 bases). V lost 3 bases, J lost 0 bases, and 11 bases lay in between. Germline CDR1 reads LNHDA; CDR2 reads SQIVND (reference sequence). CDR3 length equals 15 residues. The CDR3 protein is CASSMGLPYQETQYF. The CDR3 DNA is TGTGCCAGTAGTATGGGACTTCCGTACCAAGAGACCCAGTACTTC.

The V call is TRBV2, the J call TRBJ2-7; tentatively, D is TRBD1 (6 bases). The germline V gene encodes CDR1 SNHLY and CDR2 FYNNEI. CDR3 length: 11 residues. V shed 4 bases and J shed 9 bases, with 10 bases lying between them. CDR3 nucleotides: TGTGCCAGCAGTGGAACAGGGCGGCAGTACTTC. Amino acids: CASSGTGRQYF.

The rearrangement links TRBV18 to TRBJ2-7; 9 bases align to TRBD2. Trimming took 3 bases from V and 1 from J; bases not matched to a gene: 4. Germline values: CDR1 KGHSH, CDR2 LQKENI. The CDR3 loop spans 15 amino acids. The CDR3 DNA reads as TGTGCCAGCTCACCTGCTAGCGGGGTTTCCTACGAGCAGTACTTC. The encoded protein is CASSPASGVSYEQYF.

This clone occurred once. V and J are TRBV9 and TRBJ2-1; 9 bases are shared with TRBD2. Germline CDR1 is SGDLS and CDR2 is YYNGEE. There are 15 residues in the CDR3. With V trimmed by 4 bases and J by 5 bases, 7 bases remained unmatched. CDR3 bases: TGTGCCAGCAGCCCAAGACTAGCGGTCGACAATGAGCAGTTCTTC. Residues: CASSPRLAVDNEQFF. Based on the CDR3 plus reference TRBV9 and TRBJ2-1, the full variable domain is DSGVTQTPKHLITATGQRVTLRCSPRSGDLSVYWYQQSLDQGLQFLIQYYNGEERAKGNILERFSAQQFPDLHSELNLSSLELGDSALYFCASSPRLAVDNEQFFGPGTRLTVL.

V and J are TRBV19 and TRBJ2-3; D not resolved. Trimming removed 4 bases at V and 2 bases at J, with 4 bases between. The CDR3 covers 12 residues. The germline gives CDR1 LNHDA, CDR2 SQIVND (reference sequence). For the CDR3, the DNA is TGTGCCAGTAGTAAATACACAGATACGCAGTATTTT. This translates into CASSKYTDTQYF. The full variable domain, with the rest looked up from reference TRBV19 and TRBJ2-3, is DGGITQSPKYLFRKEGQNVTLSCEQNLNHDAMYWYRQDPGQGLRLIYYSQIVNDFQKGDIAEGYSVSREKKESFPLTVTSAQKNPTAFYLCASSKYTDTQYFGPGTRLTVL.

The CDR3 here is CASSSMDRGESYGYTF. The CDR3 nucleotides read TGTGCCAGCAGCTCGATGGACAGGGGGGAGAGCTATGGCTACACCTTC. The chain carries TRBV5-6 and TRBJ1-2, with 10 bases lining up with TRBD1. Germline CDR1 reads SGHDT; CDR2 reads YYEEEE. Unmatched junction bases numbered 9, after V lost 3 bases and J lost 4 bases. The CDR3 covers 16 residues.

The chain combines TRBV4-3 with TRBJ1-2; D might be TRBD1 (6 bases). Trimming stripped 1 base from V and 7 bases from J, with 25 bases between. This CDR3 region has 18 residues. Germline CDR1 LGHNA, CDR2 YSLEER. The CDR3 DNA sequence: TGCGCCAGCAGCCAAGCCCTCCCCAGGCGACAGGAGGTGATTGGCTACACCTTC. It yields the protein CASSQALPRRQEVIGYTF.

V usage is TRBV7-8 and J usage is TRBJ1-2, with D possibly matching TRBD1 (5 bases). The CDR3 is 14 residues long. Germline CDR1 reads SGHVS; CDR2 reads FQNEAQ. Trimming pared 5 bases from V and 4 bases from J, leaving 14 bases between. This CDR3 reads CASSQQETVYGYTF. The DNA for the CDR3 is TGTGCCAGCAGCCAACAGGAGACTGTCTATGGCTACACCTTC.

The genes are TRBV27 and TRBJ2-7, with a possible D match to TRBD1 (6 bases). The CDR3 is made up of 15 amino acids. The ends were cut back, 2 bases at V and 0 bases at J, with 11 bases in the middle. Per germline, CDR1 MNHEY and CDR2 SMNVEV (reference sequence). CDR3 residues: CASSLTGFNSYEQYF. CDR3 in DNA: TGTGCCAGCAGTTTAACAGGGTTCAACTCCTACGAGCAGTACTTC.

This clone was recorded a few times. The chain combines TRBV5-6 with TRBJ1-4; 9 bases are a match to TRBD1. The germline gives CDR1 SGHDT, CDR2 YYEEEE. Trimming took 1 base from V and 10 from J; bases not matched to a gene: 2. The CDR3 covers 13 residues. The CDR3 sequence: CASSLKDRGKLFF. For the CDR3, the DNA is TGTGCCAGCAGCTTGAAGGACAGGGGAAAACTGTTTTTT.

This rearrangement joins TRBV28 to TRBJ2-7; the match to TRBD1 covers 9 bases. V lost 7 bases, J lost 0 bases, and 4 bases stayed unmatched. Germline CDR1 reads MDHEN; CDR2 reads SYDVKM. This CDR3 region has 14 residues. This CDR3 reads CASTRDRVSYEQYF. CDR3 bases: TGTGCCAGCACCAGGGACAGGGTCTCCTACGAGCAGTACTTC.